This TCR beta chain is drawn from a study of regulatory T cells in long-lasting Graves disease. Study-level results: Compared with new cases, persistent Graves' patients showed reduced TCR diversity.

This clonotype was found many times. Its antigen remains unknown. Building of the TCR beta libraries involved iRepertoire HTBI primers and Arm-PCR of CDR3 regions. TCRdb reanalysed the multiplex PCR reads using MiXCR and keeps one entry per CDR3 protein. Seen here are about 420,000 distinct CDR3 sequences, approximately 16% observed once, and the top ten hold 20% to 25%. Time point reported: newly diagnosed GD, antithyroid drugs for less than 3 months. PBMC-derived RNA was used for the TCR library. The guidelines of the American Thyroid Association were the basis for diagnosing Graves' disease. Patients came from an endocrinology department in Xi'an, China. Deletions cut 1 base from V and 7 bases from J, with 11 bases between. Germline lookup yields CDR1 LGHDT and CDR2 YNNKEL (reference sequence). The CDR3 is 14 amino acids. These data also featured in a second study, about T cells in Graves' hyperthyroidism and ophthalmopathy. That report adds: With the HTBI primer set, the TCR CDR3 went through a first round of RT-PCR.

The clonotype comes from a woman aged 18-35 years with Graves disease. The rearrangement links TRBV3-1 to TRBJ2-1; D might be TRBD2 (5 bases). The sample was peripheral blood mononuclear cells (PBMCs), taken at new diagnosis, from a patient treated with antithyroid drugs. CDR3 sequence (DNA): TGTGCCAGCAGCCAAGGGAGGACGAAAAATGAGCAGTTCTTC. Encoded protein: CASSQGRTKNEQFF.